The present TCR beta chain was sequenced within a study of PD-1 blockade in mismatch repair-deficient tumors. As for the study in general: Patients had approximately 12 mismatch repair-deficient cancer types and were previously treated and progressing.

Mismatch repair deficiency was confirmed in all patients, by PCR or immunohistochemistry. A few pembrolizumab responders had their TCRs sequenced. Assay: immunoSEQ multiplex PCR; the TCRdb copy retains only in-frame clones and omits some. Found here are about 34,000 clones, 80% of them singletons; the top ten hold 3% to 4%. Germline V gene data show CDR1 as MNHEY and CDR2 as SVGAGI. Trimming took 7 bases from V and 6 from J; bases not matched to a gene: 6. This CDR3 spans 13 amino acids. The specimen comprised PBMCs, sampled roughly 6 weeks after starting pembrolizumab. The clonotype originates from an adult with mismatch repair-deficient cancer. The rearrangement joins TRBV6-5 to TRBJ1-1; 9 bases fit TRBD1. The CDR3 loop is CASNDRGWSEAFF. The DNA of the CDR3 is TGTGCCAGCAACGACAGGGGGTGGTCTGAAGCTTTCTTT.